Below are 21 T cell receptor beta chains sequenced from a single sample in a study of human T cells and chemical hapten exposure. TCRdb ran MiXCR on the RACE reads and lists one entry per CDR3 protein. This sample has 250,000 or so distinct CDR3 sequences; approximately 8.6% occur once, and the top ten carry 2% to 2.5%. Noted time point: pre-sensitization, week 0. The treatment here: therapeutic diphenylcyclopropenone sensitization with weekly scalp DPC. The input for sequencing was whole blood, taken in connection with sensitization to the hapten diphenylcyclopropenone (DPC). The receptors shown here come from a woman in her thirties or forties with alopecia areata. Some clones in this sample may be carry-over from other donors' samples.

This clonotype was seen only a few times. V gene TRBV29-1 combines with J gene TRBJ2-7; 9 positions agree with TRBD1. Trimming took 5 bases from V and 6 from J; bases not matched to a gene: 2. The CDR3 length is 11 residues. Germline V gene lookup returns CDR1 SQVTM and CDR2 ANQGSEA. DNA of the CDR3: TGCAGCGTTCGACAGGGGGGCGAGCAGTACTTC. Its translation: CSVRQGGEQYF.

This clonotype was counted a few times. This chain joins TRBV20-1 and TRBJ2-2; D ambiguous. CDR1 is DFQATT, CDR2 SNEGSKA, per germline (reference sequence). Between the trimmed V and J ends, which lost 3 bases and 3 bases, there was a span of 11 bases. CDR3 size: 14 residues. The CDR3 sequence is CSARSGWDTGELFF. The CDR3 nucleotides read TGCAGTGCTAGGAGTGGGTGGGACACCGGGGAGCTGTTTTTT.

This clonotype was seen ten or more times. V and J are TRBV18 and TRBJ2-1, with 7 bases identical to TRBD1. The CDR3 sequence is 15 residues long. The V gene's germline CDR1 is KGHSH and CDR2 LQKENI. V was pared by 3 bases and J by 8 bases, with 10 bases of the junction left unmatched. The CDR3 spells CASSPAPDREHEQFF. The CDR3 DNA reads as TGTGCCAGCTCACCTGCTCCTGACAGGGAGCATGAGCAGTTCTTC.

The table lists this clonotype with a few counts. The CDR3 protein is CAISGDSYEQYF. As DNA, the CDR3 is TGTGCCATCAGCGGGGACAGCTACGAGCAGTACTTC. This chain connects TRBV10-3 to TRBJ2-7; 7 nucleotides agree with TRBD1. Per germline, CDR1 ENHRY and CDR2 SYGVKD. The CDR3 length is 12 residues. Trimming at V came to 6 bases and at J to 3 bases, leaving 2 bases not matched to a gene.

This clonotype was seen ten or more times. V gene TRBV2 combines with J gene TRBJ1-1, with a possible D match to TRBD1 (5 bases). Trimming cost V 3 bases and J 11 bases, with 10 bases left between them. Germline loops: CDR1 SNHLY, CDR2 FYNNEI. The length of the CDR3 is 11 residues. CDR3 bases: TGTGCCAGCAGTGAGGACACAGCGGCTTTCTTT. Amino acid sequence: CASSEDTAAFF.

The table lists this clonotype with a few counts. CDR3 DNA: TGTGCCAGCAGCTTAGAGGGCGGGCAGATTTTGAACACTGAAGCTTTCTTT. Its protein is CASSLEGGQILNTEAFF. J is TRBJ1-1 and V is TRBV11-2; D remains unclear. Trimming stripped 0 bases from V and 0 bases from J, with 14 bases between. The CDR3 spans 17 residues. Germline values: CDR1 SGHAT, CDR2 FQNNGV.

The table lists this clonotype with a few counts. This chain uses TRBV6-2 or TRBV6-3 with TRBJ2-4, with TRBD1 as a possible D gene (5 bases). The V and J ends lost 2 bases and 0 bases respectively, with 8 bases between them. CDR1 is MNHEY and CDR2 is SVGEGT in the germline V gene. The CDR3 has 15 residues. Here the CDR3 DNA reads TGTGCCAGCAGTTACGACAGCTCAGCCAAAAACATTCAGTACTTC. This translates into CASSYDSSAKNIQYF.

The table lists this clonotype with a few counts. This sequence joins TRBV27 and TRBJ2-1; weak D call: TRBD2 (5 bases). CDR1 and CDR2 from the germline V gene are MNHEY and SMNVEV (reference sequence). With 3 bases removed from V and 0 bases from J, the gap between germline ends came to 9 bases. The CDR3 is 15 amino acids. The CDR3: CASSFAGTSYNEQFF. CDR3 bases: TGTGCCAGCAGTTTTGCGGGTACCTCCTACAATGAGCAGTTCTTC.

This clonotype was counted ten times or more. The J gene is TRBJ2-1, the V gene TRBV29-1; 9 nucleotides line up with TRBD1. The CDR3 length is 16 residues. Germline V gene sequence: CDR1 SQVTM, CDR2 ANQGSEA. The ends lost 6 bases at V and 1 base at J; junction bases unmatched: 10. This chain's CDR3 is CSVEGTGLGSYNEQFF. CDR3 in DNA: TGCAGCGTCGAGGGGACAGGGTTAGGGTCCTACAATGAGCAGTTCTTC.

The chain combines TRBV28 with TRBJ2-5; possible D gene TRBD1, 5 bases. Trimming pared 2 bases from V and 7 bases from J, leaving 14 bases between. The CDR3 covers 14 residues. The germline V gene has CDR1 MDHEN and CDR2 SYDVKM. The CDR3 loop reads CASSLGQGTGTQYF. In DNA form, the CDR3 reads TGTGCCAGCAGTTTAGGGCAGGGAACCGGGACCCAGTACTTC.

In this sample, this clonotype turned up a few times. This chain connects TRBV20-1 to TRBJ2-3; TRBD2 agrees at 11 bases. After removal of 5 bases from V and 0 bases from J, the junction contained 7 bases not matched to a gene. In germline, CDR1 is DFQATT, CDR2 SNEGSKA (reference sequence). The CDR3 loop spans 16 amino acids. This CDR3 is CSALPRLAGSTDTQYF. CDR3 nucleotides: TGCAGTGCTCTTCCGAGACTAGCGGGAAGCACAGATACGCAGTATTTT.

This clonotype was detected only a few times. CDR3 in DNA: TGTGCCAGCAGCGCTAGAGGGAGTAGCGGGTACGAGCAGTACTTC. Protein product: CASSARGSSGYEQYF. The chain carries TRBV11-3 and TRBJ2-7, with 7 bases fitting TRBD2. Germline V lookup: CDR1 SGHNT, CDR2 YENEEA. This CDR3 contains 15 residues. The ends lost 5 bases at V and 4 bases at J; junction bases unmatched: 11.

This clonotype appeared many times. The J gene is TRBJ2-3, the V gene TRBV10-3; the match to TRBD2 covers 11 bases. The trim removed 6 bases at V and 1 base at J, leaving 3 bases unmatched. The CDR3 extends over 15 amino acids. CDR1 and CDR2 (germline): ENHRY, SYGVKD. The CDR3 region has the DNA TGTGCCATCAGACTTAGCGGGGGGGGCACAGATACGCAGTATTTT. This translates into CAIRLSGGGTDTQYF.

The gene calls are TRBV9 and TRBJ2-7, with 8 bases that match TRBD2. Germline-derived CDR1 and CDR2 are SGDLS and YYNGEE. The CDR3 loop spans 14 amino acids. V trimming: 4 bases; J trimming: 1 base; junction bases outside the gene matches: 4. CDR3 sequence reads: CASSPGLDSYEQYF. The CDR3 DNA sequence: TGTGCCAGCAGCCCGGGACTAGATTCCTACGAGCAGTACTTC.

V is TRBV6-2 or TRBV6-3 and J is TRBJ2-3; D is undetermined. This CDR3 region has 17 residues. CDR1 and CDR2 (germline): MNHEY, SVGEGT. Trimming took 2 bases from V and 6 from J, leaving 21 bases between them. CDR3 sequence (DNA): TGTGCCAGCAGTTACGACGTCTCGACCCCTTCTGCGGATACGCAGTATTTT. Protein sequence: CASSYDVSTPSADTQYF.

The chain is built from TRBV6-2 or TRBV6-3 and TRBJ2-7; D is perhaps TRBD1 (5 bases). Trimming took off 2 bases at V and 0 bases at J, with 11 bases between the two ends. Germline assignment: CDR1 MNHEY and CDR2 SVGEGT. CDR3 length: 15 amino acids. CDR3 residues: CASSYKDTVSYEQYF. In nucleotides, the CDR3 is TGTGCCAGCAGTTACAAGGACACCGTCTCCTACGAGCAGTACTTC.

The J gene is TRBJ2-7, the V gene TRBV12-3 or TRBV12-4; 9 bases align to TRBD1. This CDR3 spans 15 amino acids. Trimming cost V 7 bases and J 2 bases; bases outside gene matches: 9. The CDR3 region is CASTLTGQGTYEQYF. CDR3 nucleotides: TGTGCCAGCACCCTAACAGGACAGGGGACCTACGAGCAGTACTTC.

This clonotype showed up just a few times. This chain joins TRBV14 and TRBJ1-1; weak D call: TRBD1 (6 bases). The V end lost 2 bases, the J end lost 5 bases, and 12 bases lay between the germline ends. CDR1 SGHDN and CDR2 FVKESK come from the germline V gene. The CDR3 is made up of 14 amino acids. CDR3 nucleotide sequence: TGTGCCAGCAGCCAACTCAGGGGAGGTACTGAAGCTTTCTTT. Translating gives CASSQLRGGTEAFF.

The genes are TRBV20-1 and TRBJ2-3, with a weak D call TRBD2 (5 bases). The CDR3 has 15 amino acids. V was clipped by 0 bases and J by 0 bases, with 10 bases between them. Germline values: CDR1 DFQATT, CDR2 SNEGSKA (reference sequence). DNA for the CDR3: TGCAGTGCTAGAGATCTAGCTATAAGCACAGATACGCAGTATTTT. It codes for CSARDLAISTDTQYF.

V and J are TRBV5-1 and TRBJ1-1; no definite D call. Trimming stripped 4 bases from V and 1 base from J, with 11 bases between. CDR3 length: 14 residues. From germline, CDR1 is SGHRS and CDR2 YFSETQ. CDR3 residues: CASSVDVSNTEAFF. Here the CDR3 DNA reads TGCGCCAGCAGCGTCGATGTGTCGAACACTGAAGCTTTCTTT.

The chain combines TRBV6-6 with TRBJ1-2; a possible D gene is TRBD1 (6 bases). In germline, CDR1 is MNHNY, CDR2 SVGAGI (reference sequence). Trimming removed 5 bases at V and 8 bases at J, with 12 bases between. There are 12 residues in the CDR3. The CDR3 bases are TGTGCCAGCAGTCTACAGGGAGGCGGCTACACCTTC. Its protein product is CASSLQGGGYTF.